These 29 T cell receptor beta chains were all obtained from the same sample, sequenced in a study of CD8 T cells in ankylosing spondylitis. TCRdb independently ran MiXCR on the 5' RACE reads; one entry per CDR3 protein. This table has 150,000 to 200,000 distinct CDR3 sequences, roughly 10% appearing once. The specimen was blood, either unsorted or a sorted T cell fraction (not recorded which). The receptor set was obtained from a female donor with ankylosing spondylitis or in good health (not recorded which).

The chain has TRBV2 and TRBJ2-1, with a tentative D call TRBD1 (5 bases). CDR3 length equals 15 residues. Trimming left V 7 bases short and J 0 bases short, with 13 bases between. CDR1 is SNHLY, CDR2 FYNNEI, per germline. CDR3 protein: CASTRVASSYNEQFF. The CDR3 coding sequence is TGTGCCAGCACCAGGGTGGCCAGCTCCTACAATGAGCAGTTCTTC.

V gene TRBV7-9 combines with J gene TRBJ2-1, with 7 bases aligning to TRBD2. Per the germline V gene, CDR1 is SEHNR and CDR2 is FQNEAQ (reference sequence). CDR3 length: 15 amino acids. After removal of 8 bases from V and 5 bases from J, the junction contained 12 bases not matched to a gene. CDR3 sequence: CASGLAENTNNEQFF. The CDR3 nucleotides read TGTGCCAGCGGGCTAGCGGAAAATACCAACAATGAGCAGTTCTTC. The full variable domain, completed using reference TRBV7-9 and TRBJ2-1, is DTGVSQNPRHKITKRGQNVTFRCDPISEHNRLYWYRQTLGQGPEFLTYFQNEAQLEKSRLLSDRFSAERPKGSFSTLEIQRTEQGDSAMYLCASGLAENTNNEQFFGPGTRLTVL.

In this sample, this clonotype turned up many times. This rearrangement joins TRBV12-3 or TRBV12-4 to TRBJ1-2; no firm D call. This CDR3 is built from 13 residues. V lost 1 base and J 9 bases, leaving 12 bases between the germline ends. In DNA, the CDR3 is TGTGCCAGCAGTTTAGTCCGGGTTGGGAGCTACACCTTC. Protein sequence: CASSLVRVGSYTF.

This clonotype turned up a few times. J is TRBJ1-1 and V is TRBV12-3 or TRBV12-4; D is ambiguous. V lost 6 bases, J lost 5 bases, and 10 bases lay in between. The CDR3 totals 12 residues. The chain's CDR3 is CASSLLGTEAFF. DNA for the CDR3: TGTGCCAGCAGCCTATTGGGAACTGAAGCTTTCTTT.

The chain recombines TRBV5-1 with TRBJ1-2; D is ambiguous. This CDR3 is 14 amino acids long. Germline V gene sequence: CDR1 SGHRS, CDR2 YFSETQ. V shed 4 bases and J shed 6 bases, with 16 bases lying between them. For the CDR3, the DNA is TGCGCCAGCAGCCGCCCGAACCCAGACCATGGCTACACCTTC. As protein: CASSRPNPDHGYTF.

This clonotype was counted a few times. The rearrangement joins TRBV3-1 to TRBJ2-7, with 10 bases fitting TRBD2. The CDR3 extends over 20 amino acids. Germline assignment: CDR1 LGHDT and CDR2 YNNKEL (reference sequence). The ends lost 7 bases at V and 7 bases at J; junction bases unmatched: 28. DNA of the CDR3: TGTGCCAGCATCTCCTGCTCGGCTAGCGGGAGTGCACTAACCTCGAGGGAGCAGTACTTC. This codes for CASISCSASGSALTSREQYF.

This clonotype showed up just a few times. One junction end disagrees with the germline gene, perhaps due to a read error. The chain couples TRBV4-3 to TRBJ1-2; D unresolved. Germline assignment: CDR1 LGHNA and CDR2 YSLEER. CDR3 length equals 13 residues. This chain's CDR3 is CASSPLLLDSIIF. For the CDR3, the DNA is TGCGCCAGCAGCCCTCTCCTCCTAGATTCTATCATCTTC.

The genes are TRBV12-3 or TRBV12-4 and TRBJ2-7, with D possibly TRBD2 on 5 matching bases. The V end lost 5 bases, the J end lost 5 bases, and 16 bases lay between the germline ends. This CDR3 contains 14 residues. Here the CDR3 reads CASSPTGVSNEQYF. The CDR3 coding sequence is TGTGCCAGCAGTCCCACCGGGGTAAGCAACGAGCAGTACTTC.

This chain links TRBV6-5 with TRBJ1-1, with TRBD1 matching over 7 bases. The CDR3 runs to 13 residues. Germline CDR1 is MNHEY and CDR2 is SVGAGI. The V and J ends lost 5 bases and 4 bases, in that order; junction bases with no gene match: 4. CDR3 DNA sequence: TGTGCCAGCAGTACCGACAGGGTCACTGAAGCTTTCTTT. This sequence encodes CASSTDRVTEAFF.

V usage is TRBV18 and J usage is TRBJ1-5; D not certain. Germline CDR1 is KGHSH and CDR2 is LQKENI. V gave up 1 base and J gave up 2 bases, with 9 bases separating them. This CDR3 region has 15 residues. CDR3 bases: TGTGCCAGCTCACCACGGGAATCGGGCAATCAGCCCCAGCATTTT. It encodes CASSPRESGNQPQHF.

This clonotype was counted a few times. In nucleotides, the CDR3 is TGTGCCAGCAGTTCTTGGTCATACTTGAACTATGGCTACACCTTC. Translated, it gives CASSSWSYLNYGYTF. V gene TRBV12-3 or TRBV12-4 combines with J gene TRBJ1-2; no clear D. The CDR3 runs to 15 residues. Trimming took off 4 bases at V and 2 bases at J, with 14 bases between the two ends.

This clonotype was counted between two and nine times. This rearrangement joins TRBV9 to TRBJ2-7; 10 nucleotides line up with TRBD2. This CDR3 contains 14 residues. CDR1 is SGDLS, CDR2 YYNGEE, per germline. The V gene end was trimmed by 4 bases and the J gene end by 3 bases; junction bases not matched to a gene: 4. The CDR3 nucleotides are TGTGCCAGCAGCACCAGCGGGAGGGGCTACGAGCAGTACTTC. Amino acids: CASSTSGRGYEQYF.

The gene calls are TRBV7-9 and TRBJ1-2; D ambiguous. The germline V gene has CDR1 SEHNR and CDR2 FQNEAQ (reference sequence). This CDR3 comprises 14 residues. V was pared by 6 bases and J by 3 bases, with 14 bases between. The CDR3 sequence is CASREGNTDYGYTF. The CDR3 region has the DNA TGTGCCAGCAGGGAGGGAAACACCGACTATGGCTACACCTTC.

This clonotype was detected only a few times. V usage is TRBV7-8 and J usage is TRBJ2-7, with 7 bases that match TRBD1. V shed 2 bases, J shed 6 bases, and the junction held 7 bases outside the gene matches. Per germline, CDR1 SGHVS and CDR2 FQNEAQ. The CDR3 is 14 amino acids. CDR3 sequence (DNA): TGTGCCAGCAGCTTAAGTTTACAGGGGCGCGAGCAGTACTTC. Translated: CASSLSLQGREQYF.

This clonotype showed up many times. The genes are TRBV7-9 and TRBJ2-7; D is ambiguous. V lost 5 bases to trimming and J lost 0 bases, with 14 bases between them. CDR3 size: 15 residues. Germline CDR1 is SEHNR and CDR2 is FQNEAQ (reference sequence). CDR3 in amino acids: CASSNSGASSYEQYF. DNA of the CDR3: TGTGCCAGCAGCAATTCAGGCGCGAGCTCCTACGAGCAGTACTTC. The variable domain in full, completed from reference TRBV7-9 and TRBJ2-7, reads DTGVSQNPRHKITKRGQNVTFRCDPISEHNRLYWYRQTLGQGPEFLTYFQNEAQLEKSRLLSDRFSAERPKGSFSTLEIQRTEQGDSAMYLCASSNSGASSYEQYFGPGTRLTVT.

This clonotype was seen repeatedly, ten times or more. The chain carries TRBV28 and TRBJ2-1; D gene ambiguous. The V gene's germline CDR1 is MDHEN and CDR2 SYDVKM. Trimming took 3 bases from V and 6 from J, leaving 6 bases between them. CDR3 length equals 12 residues. The chain's CDR3 is CASSFPFNEQFF. The CDR3 coding sequence is TGTGCCAGCAGTTTCCCCTTCAATGAGCAGTTCTTC.

This clonotype was seen repeatedly, ten times or more. The chain combines TRBV29-1 with TRBJ2-3; TRBD1 matches at 7 bases. The trim removed 7 bases at V and 0 bases at J, leaving 7 bases unmatched. The CDR3 is 14 amino acids. Looked up from germline, CDR1 is SQVTM and CDR2 is ANQGSEA. This CDR3 reads CSAGTELSTDTQYF. The CDR3, as DNA: TGCAGCGCGGGGACAGAGTTAAGCACAGATACGCAGTATTTT.

The chain has TRBV29-1 and TRBJ2-1, with D perhaps matching TRBD2 (6 bases). The germline V and J ends were trimmed by 1 base and 4 bases, with 14 bases remaining between them. The length of the CDR3 is 15 residues. Germline CDR1 is SQVTM and CDR2 is ANQGSEA. CDR3 sequence reads: CSVEGWDSLYNEQFF. The CDR3 DNA sequence: TGCAGCGTTGAAGGCTGGGACTCTCTATACAATGAGCAGTTCTTC.

This clonotype was recorded many times. V usage is TRBV30 and J usage is TRBJ2-7; 13 bases are shared with TRBD2. The V and J ends lost 1 base and 4 bases, in that order; junction bases with no gene match: 13. Germline CDR1 reads GTSNPN; CDR2 reads SVGIG (reference sequence). The CDR3 extends over 18 amino acids. The CDR3: CAWSEGTSGISPWYEQYF. CDR3 bases: TGTGCCTGGAGTGAGGGGACTAGCGGGATTTCCCCATGGTACGAGCAGTACTTC.

This clonotype has at least ten counts. The chain is built from TRBV7-2 and TRBJ2-2, with D possibly TRBD2 on 7 matching bases. The germline CDR1 and CDR2 sequences are SGHTA and FQGNSA. Trimming cost V 5 bases and J 5 bases, with 9 bases left between them. This CDR3 contains 13 residues. The CDR3: CASSRGGTGELFF. DNA for the CDR3: TGTGCCAGCAGCAGGGGGGGGACCGGGGAGCTGTTTTTT.

This clonotype appeared many times. CDR3 loop: CAIRDRVTEAFF. The CDR3 DNA sequence: TGTGCCATCAGAGACAGGGTTACTGAAGCTTTCTTT. The V and J genes are TRBV10-3 and TRBJ1-1; 7 nucleotides line up with TRBD1. Unmatched junction bases numbered 3, after V lost 6 bases and J lost 5 bases. Germline CDR1 is ENHRY and CDR2 is SYGVKD. This CDR3 contains 12 residues.

The chain combines TRBV12-3 or TRBV12-4 with TRBJ1-1; the D is unclear. This CDR3 has 15 amino acids. Trimming took off 1 base at V and 2 bases at J, with 11 bases between the two ends. This CDR3 is CASSLGTGGNTEAFF. The CDR3 DNA is TGTGCCAGCAGTTTAGGGACGGGCGGAAACACTGAAGCTTTCTTT.

This sequence joins TRBV15 and TRBJ2-5; weak D call: TRBD1 (6 bases). With 4 bases removed from V and 5 bases from J, the gap between germline ends came to 11 bases. The CDR3 extends over 13 amino acids. Germline V lookup: CDR1 LNHNV, CDR2 YYDKDF (reference sequence). The CDR3 region has the DNA TGTGCCACCAGCACAGGGGCTAGGGAGACCCAGTACTTC. Protein product: CATSTGARETQYF.

This clonotype occurred many times. The rearrangement links TRBV6-2 or TRBV6-3 to TRBJ1-5, with D uncertain. The CDR3 runs 12 residues. Germline V CDR1 and CDR2: MNHEY, SVGEGT. V was clipped by 6 bases and J by 7 bases, with 10 bases between them. The DNA for the CDR3 is TGTGCCAGCAGGGAACGAGGGCAGCCCCAGCATTTT. Encoded protein: CASRERGQPQHF.

This chain uses TRBV9 with TRBJ2-7; D gene uncertain. Germline V gene lookup returns CDR1 SGDLS and CDR2 YYNGEE. V lost 0 bases and J lost 2, with 9 bases in between. The length of the CDR3 is 14 residues. For the CDR3, the DNA is TGTGCCAGCAGCGTAGGAGCAGGCGCCTACGAGCAGTACTTC. Residues: CASSVGAGAYEQYF.

The sample holds a few counts of this clonotype. The rearrangement uses TRBV18 and TRBJ1-1; no firm D call. The CDR3 spans 15 residues. Germline V CDR1 and CDR2: KGHSH, LQKENI. Trimming took 3 bases from V and 1 from J, leaving 12 bases between them. The CDR3 spells CASSPSPGENTEAFF. The CDR3 DNA is TGTGCCAGCTCACCTTCACCGGGAGAGAACACTGAAGCTTTCTTT.

This clonotype was seen a handful of times. At one end the junction does not follow the germline gene, possibly because of a read error. The V gene is TRBV14, the J gene TRBJ1-4; unclear D gene. The CDR3 length is 14 residues. Germline V gene lookup returns CDR1 SGHDN and CDR2 FVKESK. DNA of the CDR3: TGTGCCAGCAGCCCCTGGGAGGGTAATCAAAAACTGTTTTTT. It codes for CASSPWEGNQKLFF.

A few counts support this clonotype. The chain links TRBV4-3 to TRBJ1-3, with no clear D. Germline CDR1 is LGHNA and CDR2 is YSLEER. CDR3 size: 15 residues. V lost 0 bases to trimming and J lost 8 bases, with 14 bases between them. CDR3 sequence (DNA): TGCGCCAGCAGCCAAGAAAGGGCAGGAGGTGACACCATATATTTT. Translated: CASSQERAGGDTIYF.

This clonotype was recorded at least ten times. This chain uses TRBV6-2 or TRBV6-3 with TRBJ2-1; tentatively, D is TRBD2 (6 bases). Germline CDR1 and CDR2: MNHEY and SVGEGT. The V gene lost 7 bases and the J gene lost 10 bases, with 17 bases spanning the gap. CDR3 size: 13 residues. The CDR3 nucleotides are TGTGCCAGCATTGGAGGGCCAGTGGGAGAGCAGTTCTTC. Amino acids: CASIGGPVGEQFF.